Following are 20 T cell receptor beta chains from one sample sequenced in a study of shared clonotypes between healthy human individuals. Produced via immunoSEQ multiplex PCR; TCRdb's table is partial and in-frame only. The sample shows approximately 2,300,000 clones, around 93% of them seen only once. Input material: naive CD4+ T cells from PBMCs. The sample's subset: CD45RA+ positively selected. All receptors derive from a man younger than 30 in good health. Some clones in this sample may be carry-over from other donors' samples.

The genes are TRBV2 and TRBJ1-5; the D is unclear. Germline CDR1 SNHLY, CDR2 FYNNEI. This CDR3 has 14 amino acids. V was trimmed by 4 bases and J by 3 bases, leaving 10 bases between them. As DNA, the CDR3 is TGTGCCAGCAGTGGTCGGGCCATCAATCAGCCCCAGCATTTT. Its translation: CASSGRAINQPQHF.

In nucleotides, the CDR3 is TGTGCCAGCAGTGAAACCAGGGACCCCTATGGCTACACCTTC. Translation gives CASSETRDPYGYTF. This chain links TRBV2 with TRBJ1-2; possible D gene TRBD1, 5 bases. Trimming stripped 2 bases from V and 4 bases from J, with 11 bases between. The CDR3 runs to 14 residues. Germline V gives CDR1 SNHLY, CDR2 FYNNEI.

Note on this clone: Other DNA sequences of this sample code for an identical CDR3. The chain carries TRBV28 and TRBJ1-5, with 8 nucleotides matching TRBD1. The J segment lost 4 bases and the V segment lost 6 bases, leaving 5 bases of the junction unmatched. The CDR3 runs 14 residues. CDR1 is MDHEN, CDR2 SYDVKM, per germline. CDR3 coding DNA: TGTGCCAGCAGAGCCGGGACAGGTAATCAGCCCCAGCATTTT. Translation: CASRAGTGNQPQHF.

A note on this clone: Other DNA sequences in the sample encode the same CDR3. The V and J genes are TRBV5-1 and TRBJ1-5; D remains unclear. CDR3 length equals 13 residues. V was clipped by 0 bases and J by 6 bases, with 7 bases between them. Germline V lookup: CDR1 SGHRS, CDR2 YFSETQ. The CDR3 nucleotides are TGCGCCAGCAGCTTGGAGGGTTTTCAGCCCCAGCATTTT. It specifies CASSLEGFQPQHF.

In the case of this clone: The sample has other DNA sequences that encode this CDR3 too. This chain joins TRBV11-3 and TRBJ2-7, with 7 bases that match TRBD2. The V gene end was trimmed by 3 bases and the J gene end by 3 bases; junction bases not matched to a gene: 5. CDR1 and CDR2 (germline): SGHNT, YENEEA. This CDR3 is 14 amino acids long. The DNA for the CDR3 is TGTGCCAGCAGCTTGGGCGGGAGTAGCTACGAGCAGTACTTC. This translates into CASSLGGSSYEQYF.

The gene calls are TRBV7-9 and TRBJ2-2; 14 bases map to TRBD2. Germline V gene data show CDR1 as SEHNR and CDR2 as FQNEAQ (reference sequence). CDR3 size: 17 residues. Trimming took 4 bases from V and 3 from J; bases not matched to a gene: 4. The CDR3 protein is CASSSGLAGAYTGELFF. DNA of the CDR3: TGTGCCAGCAGCTCGGGACTAGCGGGAGCGTACACCGGGGAGCTGTTTTTT.

This chain uses TRBV2 with TRBJ2-3, with 8 bases matching TRBD1. Trimming at V came to 10 bases and at J to 0 bases, leaving 6 bases not matched to a gene. Germline lookup yields CDR1 SNHLY and CDR2 FYNNEI. The length of the CDR3 is 14 residues. The CDR3 here is CATRQGTSTDTQYF. The DNA of the CDR3 is TGTGCCACCAGACAGGGGACTAGCACAGATACGCAGTATTTT. Full variable domain (outside the CDR3, taken from reference TRBV2 and TRBJ2-3): EPEVTQTPSHQVTQMGQEVILRCVPISNHLYFYWYRQILGQKVEFLVSFYNNEISEKSEIFDDQFSVERPDGSNFTLKIRSTKLEDSAMYFCATRQGTSTDTQYFGPGTRLTVL.

This clone was detected once. V gene TRBV4-3 combines with J gene TRBJ1-2; D is unclear. The V gene's germline CDR1 is LGHNA and CDR2 YSLEER. Trimming stripped 0 bases from V and 4 bases from J, with 9 bases between. The CDR3 totals 14 residues. CDR3 amino acids: CASSQDPGVYGYTF. Written as DNA, the CDR3 is TGCGCCAGCAGCCAAGATCCAGGCGTCTATGGCTACACCTTC.

The table lists this clone with a count of one. V is TRBV19 and J is TRBJ2-1; 8 positions match TRBD1. The J segment lost 9 bases and the V segment lost 3 bases, leaving 4 bases of the junction unmatched. The CDR3 loop spans 13 amino acids. The germline CDR1 and CDR2 sequences are LNHDA and SQIVND (reference sequence). CDR3 in DNA: TGTGCCAGTAGTATCGGGCAGGGGGCTGAGCAGTTCTTC. Its protein is CASSIGQGAEQFF.

The chain uses TRBV7-2 and TRBJ2-2; TRBD1 agrees at 9 bases. The germline V gene has CDR1 SGHTA and CDR2 FQGNSA. The J segment lost 1 base and the V segment lost 3 bases, leaving 3 bases of the junction unmatched. This CDR3 has 16 residues. The CDR3 DNA sequence: TGTGCCAGCAGCTTGACGGGACAGGGGAACACCGGGGAGCTGTTTTTT. Its translation: CASSLTGQGNTGELFF.

V and J are TRBV10-3 and TRBJ2-1; either TRBD1 or TRBD2 may supply D (7 bases each). Trimming pared 4 bases from V and 10 bases from J, leaving 11 bases between. The CDR3 is 12 residues long. Germline V CDR1 and CDR2: ENHRY, SYGVKD. CDR3 coding DNA: TGTGCCATCAGTGGGGGGGGACAGGAGCAGTTCTTC. This codes for CAISGGGQEQFF.

The chain joins TRBV30 to TRBJ1-2, with D unresolved. The CDR3 has 13 residues. CDR1 is GTSNPN and CDR2 is SVGIG in the germline V gene (reference sequence). Deletions cut 2 bases from V and 2 bases from J, with 9 bases between. The CDR3 nucleotides are TGTGCCTGGAGTCTCGCAGAGAACTATGGCTACACCTTC. Residues: CAWSLAENYGYTF. The complete variable domain, with remaining parts taken from reference TRBV30 and TRBJ1-2, reads SQTIHQWPATLVQPVGSPLSLECTVEGTSNPNLYWYRQAAGRGLQLLFYSVGIGQISSEVPQNLSASRPQDRQFILSSKKLLLSDSGFYLCAWSLAENYGYTFGSGTRLTVV.

The J gene is TRBJ2-3, the V gene TRBV11-3; D not certain. Trimming removed 3 bases at V and 6 bases at J, with 13 bases between. The CDR3 totals 14 residues. CDR1 SGHNT and CDR2 YENEEA come from the germline V gene. In DNA, the CDR3 is TGTGCCAGCAGCTTCGGGTCCCTCCGGGATACGCAGTATTTT. Translated: CASSFGSLRDTQYF.

The chain recombines TRBV7-2 with TRBJ2-3, with D perhaps TRBD1 (6 bases). The germline gives CDR1 SGHTA, CDR2 FQGNSA. The CDR3 runs 15 residues. V was pared by 6 bases and J by 1 base, with 14 bases between. CDR3 coding DNA: TGTGCCAGCAGTACAGACAGGTGGGGCACAGATACGCAGTATTTT. It specifies CASSTDRWGTDTQYF.

The DNA for the CDR3 is TGCGCCAGCAGTCAATCGGGGGCTAATCAGCCCCAGCATTTT. It translates to CASSQSGANQPQHF. This chain uses TRBV23-1 with TRBJ1-5, with D tentatively TRBD1 (6 bases). TRBV23-1 is an ORF; its function is uncertain. V was shortened by 0 bases and J by 4 bases, with 7 bases between the two germline ends. The CDR3 totals 14 residues.

This sequence joins TRBV28 and TRBJ1-4, with a tentative D call TRBD1 (5 bases). This CDR3 has 14 amino acids. The germline CDR1 and CDR2 sequences are MDHEN and SYDVKM. V was pared by 6 bases and J by 4 bases, with 12 bases between. The CDR3: CASSLGQVNEKLFF. DNA of the CDR3: TGTGCCAGCAGCCTGGGGCAAGTTAATGAAAAACTGTTTTTT.

The chain has TRBV7-3 and TRBJ2-3; D is possibly TRBD1 (7 bases). Trimming pared 5 bases from V and 4 bases from J, leaving 13 bases between. Germline values: CDR1 SGHTA, CDR2 FQGTGA. This CDR3 is built from 14 residues. This chain's CDR3 is CASSLQGGADTQYF. The DNA of the CDR3 is TGTGCCAGCAGCCTCCAGGGGGGCGCAGATACGCAGTATTTT.

On this clone itself: The sample contains more than one DNA sequence encoding this CDR3. The chain combines TRBV18 with TRBJ1-1; D remains unclear. The germline gives CDR1 KGHSH, CDR2 LQKENI. Trimming removed 3 bases at V and 0 bases at J, with 5 bases between. The CDR3 is made up of 13 amino acids. In nucleotides, the CDR3 is TGTGCCAGCTCACCCGGTTTGAACACTGAAGCTTTCTTT. It specifies CASSPGLNTEAFF.

The chain employs TRBV10-3 and TRBJ2-2, with 8 bases identical to TRBD1. The CDR3 is 14 amino acids. With V trimmed by 7 bases and J by 7 bases, 8 bases remained unmatched. Per the germline V gene, CDR1 is ENHRY and CDR2 is SYGVKD. In DNA form, the CDR3 reads TGTGCCATCACCGGACAGGGTCTGGGCGGGGAGCTGTTTTTT. This translates into CAITGQGLGGELFF.

The gene calls are TRBV28 and TRBJ1-2; D may be TRBD1 (6 bases). The CDR3 contains 14 residues. Trimming stripped 4 bases from V and 5 bases from J, with 14 bases between. In germline, CDR1 is MDHEN, CDR2 SYDVKM. The CDR3 loop is CASSSPGTRYGYTF. CDR3 coding DNA: TGTGCCAGCAGTTCCCCCGGGACACGATATGGCTACACCTTC.